The 22 T cell receptor beta chains reported below all come from one sample, sequenced in a study of T cells after yellow fever vaccination. TCRdb independently ran MiXCR on the 5' RACE reads; one entry per CDR3 protein. The sample lists 450,000 to 650,000 distinct CDR3 sequences; less than 25% were seen once. The material sequenced was PBMCs, taken roughly 20 days after the first yellow fever vaccination. These receptors originate from a man younger than 30 who received the YFV17D yellow fever vaccine.

Worth noting for this clonotype: Its ends do not fully match the called genes, so a read error is possible. The chain links TRBV5-4 to TRBJ2-3, with 10 nucleotides matching TRBD2. Germline V gene sequence: CDR1 SGHNT, CDR2 YYREEE (reference sequence). This CDR3 is built from 12 residues. In nucleotides, the CDR3 is TGTGCCAGCAGCCCGGTGACTAGCGGGCCGATTTTT. Translating it yields CASSPVTSGPIF.

This clonotype has only a few counts. The chain uses TRBV14 and TRBJ2-1; 10 bases map to TRBD2. Germline CDR1 and CDR2: SGHDN and FVKESK. This CDR3 spans 17 amino acids. The ends lost 0 bases at V and 2 bases at J; junction bases unmatched: 4. The CDR3 nucleotides are TGTGCCAGCAGCCAAGAGGAGCTAGCGGGGGCCTACAATGAGCAGTTCTTC. Its translation: CASSQEELAGAYNEQFF.

The J gene is TRBJ1-2, the V gene TRBV6-2 or TRBV6-3; D is unclear. This CDR3 is 13 amino acids long. V lost 7 bases and J 4 bases, leaving 13 bases between the germline ends. CDR1 is MNHEY, CDR2 SVGEGT, per germline. DNA of the CDR3: TGTGCCAGCATCGACCCAGGAGTCTATGGCTACACCTTC. Protein product: CASIDPGVYGYTF.

A few counts support this clonotype. The chain uses TRBV20-1 and TRBJ1-4; TRBD1 is a possible D gene (6 bases). Germline V gives CDR1 DFQATT, CDR2 SNEGSKA (reference sequence). The CDR3 totals 15 residues. The ends were cut back, 5 bases at V and 8 bases at J, with 21 bases in the middle. The CDR3 coding sequence is TGCAGTGCTTCACCCAGGGGCCGTCAAAGGGAAAAACTGTTTTTT. Its protein is CSASPRGRQREKLFF.

The chain employs TRBV29-1 and TRBJ2-7; D is uncertain. This CDR3 has 11 residues. Trimming took 5 bases from V and 2 from J, leaving 7 bases between them. Germline assignment: CDR1 SQVTM and CDR2 ANQGSEA. The CDR3 nucleotides are TGCAGCGTTTCCGAGACCTACGAGCAGTACTTC. Translation: CSVSETYEQYF.

The chain employs TRBV7-2 and TRBJ1-2; D is undetermined. The CDR3 contains 14 residues. CDR1 and CDR2 from the germline V gene are SGHTA and FQGNSA. Trimming stripped 5 bases from V and 4 bases from J, with 14 bases between. The CDR3 here is CASSVRFAGYGYTF. CDR3 coding DNA: TGTGCCAGCAGCGTGAGGTTTGCGGGCTATGGCTACACCTTC.

This clonotype occurred a few times. The chain combines TRBV5-1 with TRBJ1-5; D not resolved. V lost 5 bases and J lost 0, with 9 bases in between. The CDR3 consists of 14 residues. Germline V CDR1 and CDR2: SGHRS, YFSETQ. The CDR3 DNA follows: TGCGCCAGCAGTCCTCATTATAGCAATCAGCCCCAGCATTTT. It yields the protein CASSPHYSNQPQHF.

This chain links TRBV6-1 with TRBJ2-1; no firm D call. CDR1 and CDR2 (germline): MNHNS, SASEGT. V dropped 9 bases and J dropped 0 bases, with 12 bases sitting between them. The CDR3 length is 14 residues. This CDR3 reads CASLSWSSYNEQFF. The CDR3 coding sequence is TGTGCCAGTCTGAGTTGGAGCTCCTACAATGAGCAGTTCTTC.

The chain combines TRBV5-1 with TRBJ2-5, with D perhaps matching TRBD2 (5 bases). The V gene's germline CDR1 is SGHRS and CDR2 YFSETQ. The CDR3 runs 16 residues. V shed 0 bases and J shed 7 bases, with 19 bases lying between them. CDR3 region: CASSLDHGIASATQYF. The CDR3 nucleotides are TGCGCCAGCAGCTTGGATCACGGGATAGCGTCGGCGACCCAGTACTTC.

This clonotype was picked up a small number of times. The rearrangement links TRBV19 to TRBJ1-2; D unresolved. The ends were cut back, 7 bases at V and 4 bases at J, with 13 bases in the middle. Germline loops: CDR1 LNHDA, CDR2 SQIVND (reference sequence). This CDR3 spans 13 amino acids. Written as DNA, the CDR3 is TGTGCCAGTAACACACGGGCCTCCTATGGCTACACCTTC. Protein sequence: CASNTRASYGYTF.

This chain links TRBV20-1 with TRBJ2-7; 7 bases line up with TRBD1. V was clipped by 0 bases and J by 7 bases; unmatched bases: 6. The CDR3 sequence is 13 residues long. Germline V lookup: CDR1 DFQATT, CDR2 SNEGSKA (reference sequence). The CDR3 sequence is CSARDRGLGEQYV. The CDR3 DNA sequence: TGCAGTGCTAGAGATAGGGGGCTGGGTGAGCAGTACGTC.

This clonotype has more than one count but fewer than ten. This chain links TRBV13 with TRBJ2-7; perhaps TRBD2 as D (5 bases). The CDR3 contains 15 residues. Germline V gene lookup returns CDR1 PRHDT and CDR2 FYEKMQ (reference sequence). The V end lost 0 bases, the J end lost 4 bases, and 13 bases lay between the germline ends. DNA of the CDR3: TGTGCCAGCAGCTTAGGCGGAGGTCGGAGGTACGAGCAGTACTTC. Translating it yields CASSLGGGRRYEQYF.

J is TRBJ2-7 and V is TRBV5-6; TRBD1 matches at 7 bases. The junction had 8 bases not matched to a gene; V was cut back by 4 bases and J by 4 bases. CDR1 and CDR2 (germline): SGHDT, YYEEEE. The CDR3 has 14 residues. The CDR3 loop is CASSHGQATYEQYF. CDR3 in DNA: TGTGCCAGCAGCCACGGACAGGCGACTTACGAGCAGTACTTC.

This chain connects TRBV3-1 to TRBJ2-2, with D perhaps matching TRBD2 (6 bases). Trimming left V 0 bases short and J 6 bases short, with 23 bases between. Germline CDR1 is LGHDT and CDR2 is YNNKEL (reference sequence). The CDR3 is 19 amino acids. The CDR3 DNA reads TGTGCCAGCAGCCAAGATCGGGGGTGGGGCAGAGCAAACGCCGGGGAGCTGTTTTTT. This encodes CASSQDRGWGRANAGELFF.

The V call is TRBV12-3 or TRBV12-4, the J call TRBJ1-4; D unclear. V was trimmed by 6 bases and J by 4 bases, leaving 24 bases between them. The CDR3 is 18 amino acids. CDR3 sequence reads: CASRLRLLGRGINEKLFF. Here the CDR3 DNA reads TGTGCCAGCAGACTAAGATTATTGGGCCGAGGGATTAATGAAAAACTGTTTTTT.

This clonotype was seen only a few times. CDR3 coding DNA: TGCGCCAGCAGCTTTGTACCAGGGGTGGACAATGAGCAGTTCTTC. This encodes CASSFVPGVDNEQFF. The V gene is TRBV5-1, the J gene TRBJ2-1, with D possibly being TRBD1 (6 bases). Trimming took 2 bases from V and 5 from J, leaving 14 bases between them. The CDR3 is 15 amino acids. Germline CDR1 and CDR2: SGHRS and YFSETQ.

This chain uses TRBV4-2 with TRBJ1-1, with D tentatively TRBD1 (5 bases). V was clipped by 0 bases and J by 4 bases, with 9 bases between them. CDR1 and CDR2 from the germline V gene are LGHNA and YNFKEQ. CDR3 length: 14 residues. The CDR3 sequence is CASSQDEGRTEAFF. CDR3 in DNA: TGTGCCAGCAGCCAAGACGAGGGACGCACTGAAGCTTTCTTT.

This clonotype was recorded many times. This chain joins TRBV7-2 and TRBJ1-2; D is unresolved. Per germline, CDR1 SGHTA and CDR2 FQGNSA. Trimming cost V 0 bases and J 2 bases, with 10 bases left between them. This CDR3 contains 15 residues. The CDR3 spells CASSLAPGPNYGYTF. For the CDR3, the DNA is TGTGCCAGCAGCTTAGCTCCAGGTCCGAACTATGGCTACACCTTC.

The chain couples TRBV5-1 to TRBJ2-7; 9 positions agree with TRBD2. The CDR3 totals 15 residues. Germline CDR1 SGHRS, CDR2 YFSETQ. V was pared by 3 bases and J by 0 bases, with 4 bases of the junction left unmatched. The CDR3 sequence is CASSSGLAISYEQYF. In DNA form, the CDR3 reads TGCGCCAGCAGCTCCGGACTAGCGATCTCCTACGAGCAGTACTTC.

This clonotype was counted a few times. V and J are TRBV6-2 or TRBV6-3 and TRBJ2-3; 11 bases match TRBD2. The CDR3 has 17 amino acids. The J segment lost 3 bases and the V segment lost 8 bases, leaving 13 bases of the junction unmatched. Germline CDR1 is MNHEY and CDR2 is SVGEGT. CDR3 sequence: CASATYTSGGRTDTQYF. The CDR3 DNA reads TGTGCCAGCGCCACTTATACTAGCGGGGGAAGGACAGATACGCAGTATTTT.

The chain employs TRBV10-3 and TRBJ2-2, with TRBD2 matching over 13 bases. The CDR3 totals 18 residues. With V trimmed by 5 bases and J by 3 bases, 9 bases remained unmatched. Germline V gene data show CDR1 as ENHRY and CDR2 as SYGVKD. CDR3 in DNA: TGTGCCATCAGTCCTCAACTAGCGGGGGGGCCGGACACCGGGGAGCTGTTTTTT. Translation: CAISPQLAGGPDTGELFF.

The table lists this clonotype with a few counts. The genes are TRBV30 and TRBJ2-7, with 10 bases that match TRBD1. Losses at the gene ends were 2 bases for V and 2 bases for J; bases not matched to a gene: 3. The germline V gene encodes CDR1 GTSNPN and CDR2 SVGIG (reference sequence). The CDR3 runs to 14 residues. The chain's CDR3 is CAWSPGQGPYEQYF. The CDR3, as DNA: TGTGCCTGGAGTCCGGGACAGGGGCCCTACGAGCAGTACTTC. The full variable domain, rest sourced from reference TRBV30 and TRBJ2-7, is SQTIHQWPATLVQPVGSPLSLECTVEGTSNPNLYWYRQAAGRGLQLLFYSVGIGQISSEVPQNLSASRPQDRQFILSSKKLLLSDSGFYLCAWSPGQGPYEQYFGPGTRLTVT.